The subject of this entry is one T cell receptor beta chain. Its antigen is currently unknown. The sample belongs to a study of a mutant IDH1 vaccine in newly diagnosed glioma. Across the whole study: Eight vaccinations reached patients in weeks 1, 3, 5, 7, 11, 15, 19 and 23.

Regarding time point: week 11, during vaccination. Doses of 300 ug of mutant IDH1 20-mer peptide were given with topical imiquimod. Each donor presented with a new WHO grade 3 or 4 astrocytoma that tested IDH1-mutant and showed ATRX loss. The repertoire was sequenced with immunoSEQ multiplex PCR; TCRdb's copy has only in-frame clones and lacks some. The sample shows around 25,000 clones, 60% to 75% of them seen only once. V lost 5 bases and J lost 4, with 12 bases in between. The CDR3 has 14 residues. CDR1 is LNHDA, CDR2 SQIVND, per germline (reference sequence). This rearrangement joins TRBV19 to TRBJ2-1; D might be TRBD1 (6 bases). This receptor was taken from a man aged 18 to 29 with glioma. Some clones in this sample may be carry-over from other donors' samples. The sample in question was peripheral blood mononuclear cells (PBMCs), obtained from a glioma patient whose treatment included an IDH1 peptide vaccine. CDR3 loop: CASSADRFYNEQFF. CDR3 DNA sequence: TGTGCCAGTAGTGCGGACAGATTTTACAATGAGCAGTTCTTC.